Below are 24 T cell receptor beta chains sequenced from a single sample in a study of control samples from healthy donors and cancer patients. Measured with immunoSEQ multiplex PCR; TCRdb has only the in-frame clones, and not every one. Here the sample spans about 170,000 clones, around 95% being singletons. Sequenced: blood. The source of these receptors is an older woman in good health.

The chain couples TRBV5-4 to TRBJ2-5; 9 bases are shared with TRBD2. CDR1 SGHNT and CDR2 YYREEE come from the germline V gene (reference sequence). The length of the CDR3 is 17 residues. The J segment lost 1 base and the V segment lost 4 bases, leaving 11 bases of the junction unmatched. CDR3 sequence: CASSPELRRGGQETQYF. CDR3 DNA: TGTGCCAGCAGCCCGGAACTTCGGCGGGGGGGCCAAGAGACCCAGTACTTC. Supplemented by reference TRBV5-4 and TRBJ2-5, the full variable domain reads ETGVTQSPTHLIKTRGQQVTLRCSSQSGHNTVSWYQQALGQGPQFIFQYYREEENGRGNFPPRFSGLQFPNYSSELNVNALELDDSALYLCASSPELRRGGQETQYFGPGTRLLVL.

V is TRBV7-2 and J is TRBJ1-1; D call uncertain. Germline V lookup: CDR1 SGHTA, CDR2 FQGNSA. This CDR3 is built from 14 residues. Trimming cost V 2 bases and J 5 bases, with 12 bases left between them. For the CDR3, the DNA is TGTGCCAGCAGCTTAATGGCGCCGGGGACTGAAGCTTTCTTT. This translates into CASSLMAPGTEAFF.

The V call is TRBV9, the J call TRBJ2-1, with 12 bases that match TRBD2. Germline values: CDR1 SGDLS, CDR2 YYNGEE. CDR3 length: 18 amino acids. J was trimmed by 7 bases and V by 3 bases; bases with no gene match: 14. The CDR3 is CASSAPLAGGRMVNEQFF. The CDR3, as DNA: TGTGCCAGCAGCGCCCCCCTAGCGGGGGGGCGAATGGTAAATGAGCAGTTCTTC.

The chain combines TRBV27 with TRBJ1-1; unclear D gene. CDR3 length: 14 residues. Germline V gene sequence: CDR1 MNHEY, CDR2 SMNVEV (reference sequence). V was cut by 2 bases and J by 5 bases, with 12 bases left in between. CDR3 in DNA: TGTGCCAGCAGTTTAGCGGGGTGGGGTACTGAAGCTTTCTTT. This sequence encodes CASSLAGWGTEAFF.

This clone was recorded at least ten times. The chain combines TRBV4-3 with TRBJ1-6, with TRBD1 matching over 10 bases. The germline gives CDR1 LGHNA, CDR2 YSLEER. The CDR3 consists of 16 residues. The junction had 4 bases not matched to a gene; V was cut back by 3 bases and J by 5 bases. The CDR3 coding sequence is TGCGCCAGCAGCCAGGGGACAGGGGAGAATAATTCACCCCTCCACTTT. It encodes CASSQGTGENNSPLHF.

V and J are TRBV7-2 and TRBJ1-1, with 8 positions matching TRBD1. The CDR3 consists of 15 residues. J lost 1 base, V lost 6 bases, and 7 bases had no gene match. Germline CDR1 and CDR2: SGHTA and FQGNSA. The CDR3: CASRDNRGKNTEAFF. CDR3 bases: TGTGCCAGCAGGGATAACAGGGGGAAGAACACTGAAGCTTTCTTT. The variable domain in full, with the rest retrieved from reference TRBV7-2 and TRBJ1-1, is GAGVSQSPSNKVTEKGKDVELRCDPISGHTALYWYRQSLGQGLEFLIYFQGNSAPDKSGLPSDRFSAERTGGSVSTLTIQRTQQEDSAVYLCASRDNRGKNTEAFFGQGTRLTVV.

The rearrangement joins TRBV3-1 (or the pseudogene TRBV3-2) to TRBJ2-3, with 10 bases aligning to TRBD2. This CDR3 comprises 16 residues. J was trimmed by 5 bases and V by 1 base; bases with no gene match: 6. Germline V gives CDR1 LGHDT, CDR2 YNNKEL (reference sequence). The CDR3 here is CASSQGSSGGGDTQYF. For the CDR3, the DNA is TGTGCCAGCAGCCAAGGGTCTAGCGGGGGAGGAGATACGCAGTATTTT.

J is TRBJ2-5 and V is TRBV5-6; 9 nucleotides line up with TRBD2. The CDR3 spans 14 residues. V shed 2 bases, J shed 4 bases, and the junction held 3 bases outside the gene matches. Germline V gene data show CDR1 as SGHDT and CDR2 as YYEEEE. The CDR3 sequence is CASSFQAGGETQYF. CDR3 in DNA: TGTGCCAGCAGCTTCCAAGCGGGGGGAGAGACCCAGTACTTC.

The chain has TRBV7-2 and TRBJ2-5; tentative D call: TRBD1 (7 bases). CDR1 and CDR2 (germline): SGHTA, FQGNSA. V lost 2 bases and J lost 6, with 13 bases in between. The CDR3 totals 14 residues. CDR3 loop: CASSLRQGGKTQYF. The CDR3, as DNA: TGTGCCAGCAGCTTAAGACAGGGAGGAAAGACCCAGTACTTC.

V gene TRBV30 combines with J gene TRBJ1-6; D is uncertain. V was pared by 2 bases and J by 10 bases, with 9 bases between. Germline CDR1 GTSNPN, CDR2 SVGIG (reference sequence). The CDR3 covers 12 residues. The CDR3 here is CAWSRDDSPLHF. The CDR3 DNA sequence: TGTGCCTGGAGTAGGGATGACTCACCCCTCCACTTT.

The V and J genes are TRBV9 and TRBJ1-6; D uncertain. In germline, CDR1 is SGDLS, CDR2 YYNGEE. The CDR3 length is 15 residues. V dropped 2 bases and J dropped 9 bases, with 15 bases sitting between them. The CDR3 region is CASSVAGLPSSPLHF. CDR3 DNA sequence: TGTGCCAGCAGCGTTGCAGGCCTCCCGAGTTCACCCCTCCACTTT.

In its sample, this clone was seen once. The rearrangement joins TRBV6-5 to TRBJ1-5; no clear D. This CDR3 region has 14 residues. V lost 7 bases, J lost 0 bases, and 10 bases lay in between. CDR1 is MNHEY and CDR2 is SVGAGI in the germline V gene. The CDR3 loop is CASKLMDSNQPQHF. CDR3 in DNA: TGTGCCAGCAAACTCATGGATAGCAATCAGCCCCAGCATTTT.

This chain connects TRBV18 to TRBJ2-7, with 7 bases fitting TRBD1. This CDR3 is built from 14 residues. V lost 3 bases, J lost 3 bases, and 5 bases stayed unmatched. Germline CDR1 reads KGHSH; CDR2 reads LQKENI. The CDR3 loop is CASSPNRDSYEQYF. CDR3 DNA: TGTGCCAGCTCACCGAACCGGGACAGCTACGAGCAGTACTTC. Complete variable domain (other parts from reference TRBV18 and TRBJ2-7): NAGVMQNPRHLVRRRGQEARLRCSPMKGHSHVYWYRQLPEEGLKFMVYLQKENIIDESGMPKERFSAEFPKEGPSILRIQQVVRGDSAAYFCASSPNRDSYEQYFGPGTRLTVT.

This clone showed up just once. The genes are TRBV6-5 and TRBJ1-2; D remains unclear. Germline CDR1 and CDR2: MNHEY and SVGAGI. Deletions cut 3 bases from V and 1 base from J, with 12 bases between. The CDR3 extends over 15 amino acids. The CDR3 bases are TGTGCCAGCAGTTATTGGTCCCATGGTAACTATGGCTACACCTTC. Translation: CASSYWSHGNYGYTF.

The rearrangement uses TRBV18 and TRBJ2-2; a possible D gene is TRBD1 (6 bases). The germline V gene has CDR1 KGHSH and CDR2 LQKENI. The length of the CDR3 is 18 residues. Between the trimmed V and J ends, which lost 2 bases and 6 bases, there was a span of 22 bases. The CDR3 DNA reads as TGTGCCAGCTCACCATTGGGACACGAGTGGAGGTCATCCGGGGAGCTGTTTTTT. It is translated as CASSPLGHEWRSSGELFF.

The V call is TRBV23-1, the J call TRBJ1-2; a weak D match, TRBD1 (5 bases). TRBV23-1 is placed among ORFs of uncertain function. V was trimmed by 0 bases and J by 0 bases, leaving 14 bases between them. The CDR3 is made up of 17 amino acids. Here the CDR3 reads CASSQSGGWLTNYGYTF. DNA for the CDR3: TGCGCCAGCAGTCAATCGGGGGGGTGGCTAACTAACTATGGCTACACCTTC.

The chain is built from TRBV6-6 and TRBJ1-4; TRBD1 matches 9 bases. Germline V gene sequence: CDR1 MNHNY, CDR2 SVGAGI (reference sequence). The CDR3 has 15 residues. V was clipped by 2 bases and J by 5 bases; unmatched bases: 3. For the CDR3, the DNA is TGTGCCAGCAGTTACCCCGACAGGGGGAATGAAAAACTGTTTTTT. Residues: CASSYPDRGNEKLFF.

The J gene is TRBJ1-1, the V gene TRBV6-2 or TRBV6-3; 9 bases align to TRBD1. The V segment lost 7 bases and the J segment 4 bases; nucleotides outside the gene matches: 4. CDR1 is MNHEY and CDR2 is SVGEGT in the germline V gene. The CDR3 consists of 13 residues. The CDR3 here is CASTPQGATEAFF. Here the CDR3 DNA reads TGTGCCAGCACCCCACAGGGGGCCACTGAAGCTTTCTTT.

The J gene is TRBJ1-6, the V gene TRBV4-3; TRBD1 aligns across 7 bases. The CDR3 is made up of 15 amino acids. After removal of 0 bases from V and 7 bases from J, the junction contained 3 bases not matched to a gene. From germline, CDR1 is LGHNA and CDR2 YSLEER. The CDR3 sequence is CASSQDLQGNSPLHF. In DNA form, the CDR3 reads TGCGCCAGCAGCCAAGATCTACAGGGGAATTCACCCCTCCACTTT.

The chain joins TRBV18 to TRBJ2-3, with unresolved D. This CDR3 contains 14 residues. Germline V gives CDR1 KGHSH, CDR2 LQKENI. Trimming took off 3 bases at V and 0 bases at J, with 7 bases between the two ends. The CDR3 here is CASSPSFSTDTQYF. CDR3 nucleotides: TGTGCCAGCTCACCGTCATTCAGCACAGATACGCAGTATTTT. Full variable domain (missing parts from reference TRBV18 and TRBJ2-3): NAGVMQNPRHLVRRRGQEARLRCSPMKGHSHVYWYRQLPEEGLKFMVYLQKENIIDESGMPKERFSAEFPKEGPSILRIQQVVRGDSAAYFCASSPSFSTDTQYFGPGTRLTVL.

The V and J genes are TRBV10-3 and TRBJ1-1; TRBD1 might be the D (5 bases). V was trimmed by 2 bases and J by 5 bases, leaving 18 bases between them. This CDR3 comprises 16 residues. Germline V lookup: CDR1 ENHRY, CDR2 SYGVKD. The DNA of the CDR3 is TGTGCCATCAGTGAGCCGGGACCCCTAATGGGTACTGAAGCTTTCTTT. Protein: CAISEPGPLMGTEAFF.

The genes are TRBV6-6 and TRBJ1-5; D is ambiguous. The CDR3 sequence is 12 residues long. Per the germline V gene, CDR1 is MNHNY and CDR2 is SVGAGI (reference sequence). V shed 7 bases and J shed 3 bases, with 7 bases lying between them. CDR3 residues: CASNRANQPQHF. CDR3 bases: TGTGCCAGCAATCGGGCCAATCAGCCCCAGCATTTT.

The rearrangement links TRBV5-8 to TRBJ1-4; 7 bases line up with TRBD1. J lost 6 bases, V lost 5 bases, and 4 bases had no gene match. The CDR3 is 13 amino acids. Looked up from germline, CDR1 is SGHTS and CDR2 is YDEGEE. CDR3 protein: CASRTGKDEKLFF. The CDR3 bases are TGTGCCAGCAGGACAGGGAAGGATGAAAAACTGTTTTTT.

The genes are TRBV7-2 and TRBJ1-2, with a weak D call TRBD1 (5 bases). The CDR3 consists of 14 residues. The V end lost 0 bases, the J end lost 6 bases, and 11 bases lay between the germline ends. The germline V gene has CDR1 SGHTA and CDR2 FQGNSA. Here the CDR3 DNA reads TGTGCCAGCAGCTTAGCGTTCCAGGGAAATGGCTACACCTTC. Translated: CASSLAFQGNGYTF. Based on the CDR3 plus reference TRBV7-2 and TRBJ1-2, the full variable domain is GAGVSQSPSNKVTEKGKDVELRCDPISGHTALYWYRQSLGQGLEFLIYFQGNSAPDKSGLPSDRFSAERTGGSVSTLTIQRTQQEDSAVYLCASSLAFQGNGYTFGSGTRLTVV.